The rows below give T cell receptor beta chains drawn from one sample of a study of blood T cells in healthy people across ages. TCRdb fed the 5' RACE reads into MiXCR, producing one record per CDR3 protein. Found here are 700,000 to 850,000 distinct CDR3 sequences, about 36% of them singletons; the top ten hold under 15%. Material for sequencing was blood. All receptors come from a man younger than 30 in good health. CDR3s leave out the opening cysteine and the closing phenylalanine or tryptophan.

v_gene: TRBV9
CDR3aa: ASSPPQRGVRDTQY

v_gene: TRBV4-2
CDR3aa: ASSQSNSDTGELF

v_gene: TRBV12-3/TRBV12-4
CDR3aa: ASSRTAPYGYT

v_gene: TRBV20-1
CDR3aa: SARDQDRETQY

v_gene: TRBV20-1
CDR3aa: SATDRGVGYT

v_gene: TRBV20-1
CDR3aa: SAPAAGGIAGELF

v_gene: TRBV10-3
CDR3aa: AISGTGGNTEAF

v_gene: TRBV7-9
CDR3aa: ASSLVGAAVSSGNTIY

v_gene: TRBV5-6
CDR3aa: ASSETGAAGTDTQY

v_gene: TRBV7-2
CDR3aa: ASSLGSVVGRGSEQY

v_gene: TRBV9
CDR3aa: ASSVGYGDQPQH

v_gene: TRBV28
CDR3aa: ASSLGGVAGAYEQY

v_gene: TRBV12-3/TRBV12-4
CDR3aa: ASSRDRVSGYT

v_gene: TRBV12-3/TRBV12-4
CDR3aa: ASSLRRHSSYEQY

v_gene: TRBV12-3/TRBV12-4
CDR3aa: ASSPSGGPHEQY

v_gene: TRBV10-3
CDR3aa: AISESISPPLH

v_gene: TRBV14
CDR3aa: ASSQEGDRASKLF

v_gene: TRBV6-5
CDR3aa: PSSYPNDLRGRLTGELF

v_gene: TRBV4-2
CDR3aa: ASSQGLASGGRYNEQY

v_gene: TRBV12-3/TRBV12-4
CDR3aa: ASRPHREPHYGYT

v_gene: TRBV2
CDR3aa: ASSEGWRGTSYNERF

v_gene: TRBV28
CDR3aa: ASRGQFYDEQF

v_gene: TRBV12-3/TRBV12-4
CDR3aa: ASSLPGVEGYT

v_gene: TRBV20-1
CDR3aa: SAIRYNPYEAF

v_gene: TRBV12-3/TRBV12-4
CDR3aa: ASRGQENQPQH

v_gene: TRBV19
CDR3aa: ARRSLQGTRTEAF

v_gene: TRBV18
CDR3aa: ASSPLLRRDYYGYT

v_gene: TRBV7-9
CDR3aa: ASSHGPAGDYSYNEQF

v_gene: TRBV4-2
CDR3aa: ASSHPTGTGRYNEQF

v_gene: TRBV7-2
CDR3aa: ASSLQQTINEKLF

v_gene: TRBV29-1
CDR3aa: SVELGGIDTQY

v_gene: TRBV7-2
CDR3aa: ASSTETGKDTEAF

v_gene: TRBV29-1
CDR3aa: SVGQGRTYEQY